The 23 T cell receptor beta chains below come from one sample, sequenced in a study of blood T cell repertoires in COVID-19 (dated by TCRdb to about 2020). Libraries were constructed by the immunoSEQ multiplex PCR assay. What TCRdb holds here is the immuneACCESS table cut down to in-frame rearrangements. Part of the clones is not present; checked against another copy, under half of the missing clones reflect an unresolved V gene, and the others are unexplained. The sample table contains about 210,000 clones; only one count was recorded for 88% of them. The ten largest clones add up to more than 1.5% of the sample. Sequenced sample: peripheral blood. Receptors originate from a man aged 70-80 years with acute or convalescent COVID-19.

This clone has just one count. The CDR3 spells CASSPRQRGNYGYTF. The CDR3 nucleotides read TGTGCCAGCAGTCCCCGACAGAGAGGCAACTATGGCTACACCTTC. The chain employs TRBV6-2 or TRBV6-3 and TRBJ1-2, with D possibly being TRBD1 (5 bases). Trimming left V 5 bases short and J 2 bases short, with 15 bases between. Looked up from germline, CDR1 is MNHEY and CDR2 is SVGEGT. The CDR3 sequence is 15 residues long.

This clone was seen a handful of times. The CDR3: CATSDPGGGGAKDTQYF. The CDR3, as DNA: TGTGCCACCAGTGATCCCGGAGGTGGCGGTGCCAAAGATACGCAGTATTTT. V usage is TRBV24-1 and J usage is TRBJ2-3; tentatively, D is TRBD2 (5 bases). The V end was cut by 3 bases, the J end by 5 bases, with 20 bases between. The CDR3 is made up of 17 amino acids. CDR1 is KGHDR, CDR2 SFDVKD, per germline.

The chain couples TRBV7-2 to TRBJ1-1; D ambiguous. V lost 4 bases and J lost 3, with 9 bases in between. This CDR3 is 13 amino acids long. Germline V gene data show CDR1 as SGHTA and CDR2 as FQGNSA. The CDR3 spells CASSSGPDTEAFF. CDR3 DNA sequence: TGTGCCAGCAGCTCTGGGCCCGACACTGAAGCTTTCTTT. The complete variable domain, with remaining parts taken from reference TRBV7-2 and TRBJ1-1, reads GAGVSQSPSNKVTEKGKDVELRCDPISGHTALYWYRQSLGQGLEFLIYFQGNSAPDKSGLPSDRFSAERTGGSVSTLTIQRTQQEDSAVYLCASSSGPDTEAFFGQGTRLTVV.

V gene TRBV5-5 combines with J gene TRBJ2-2; D might be TRBD2 (5 bases). Looked up from germline, CDR1 is SGHKS and CDR2 is YYEKEE (reference sequence). Trimming removed 2 bases at V and 1 base at J, with 12 bases between. The CDR3 runs 16 residues. The CDR3 spells CASSLGLALNTGELFF. CDR3 in DNA: TGTGCCAGCAGCTTAGGGCTAGCACTGAACACCGGGGAGCTGTTTTTT.

The sample holds one count of this clone. The chain links TRBV20-1 to TRBJ2-1; 8 bases agree with TRBD1. The CDR3 runs to 12 residues. Unmatched junction bases numbered 3, after V lost 3 bases and J lost 8 bases. CDR1 is DFQATT and CDR2 is SNEGSKA in the germline V gene (reference sequence). The CDR3 loop is CSASQGADEQFF. CDR3 bases: TGCAGTGCTAGTCAGGGGGCGGATGAGCAGTTCTTC.

The rearrangement uses TRBV7-9 and TRBJ2-1; D is unclear. The germline V and J ends were trimmed by 6 bases and 4 bases, with 4 bases remaining between them. The CDR3 covers 11 residues. Looked up from germline, CDR1 is SEHNR and CDR2 is FQNEAQ (reference sequence). This CDR3 is CASSPYNEQFF. CDR3 nucleotide sequence: TGTGCCAGCAGTCCATACAATGAGCAGTTCTTC.

This rearrangement joins TRBV7-3 to TRBJ2-3; D ambiguous. The CDR3 loop spans 14 amino acids. Germline CDR1 reads SGHTA; CDR2 reads FQGTGA. Trimming shortened V by 2 bases and J by 3 bases, and 9 bases separated the two germline ends. The CDR3 nucleotides read TGTGCCAGCAGCTTAGGCGGTGCGACAGATACGCAGTATTTT. This codes for CASSLGGATDTQYF.

The J gene is TRBJ1-3, the V gene TRBV3-1 (or the pseudogene TRBV3-2); 8 nucleotides align to TRBD1. CDR3 length: 15 residues. Germline trimming cut 3 bases from V and 4 bases from J; bases unmatched to any gene: 5. CDR1 is LGHDT and CDR2 is YNNKEL in the germline V gene (reference sequence). CDR3 bases: TGTGCCAGCAGCCAGCAGGGGGCTAGGGGAAACACCATATATTTT. Translated, it gives CASSQQGARGNTIYF.

The rearrangement joins TRBV7-2 to TRBJ1-1; maybe TRBD1 (5 bases). The CDR3 has 16 amino acids. Germline V gene lookup returns CDR1 SGHTA and CDR2 FQGNSA. V shed 1 base and J shed 1 base, with 13 bases lying between them. The CDR3 DNA reads as TGTGCCAGCAGCTTAGATTCTGGCGGGGGGAACACTGAAGCTTTCTTT. Protein product: CASSLDSGGGNTEAFF.

The genes are TRBV5-6 and TRBJ1-2; 8 bases are a match to TRBD1. The germline V gene has CDR1 SGHDT and CDR2 YYEEEE. The V and J ends lost 1 base and 3 bases, in that order; junction bases with no gene match: 14. The CDR3 length is 18 residues. As DNA, the CDR3 is TGTGCCAGCAGCTTGAGGACAGGGTCGTACGTCGGGGACTATGGCTACACCTTC. Protein: CASSLRTGSYVGDYGYTF.

The chain joins TRBV5-6 to TRBJ1-6, with a possible D match to TRBD1 (5 bases). This CDR3 comprises 14 residues. Germline V gene data show CDR1 as SGHDT and CDR2 as YYEEEE. Deletions cut 4 bases from V and 4 bases from J, with 9 bases between. CDR3 residues: CASSDPGYNSPLHF. CDR3 sequence (DNA): TGTGCCAGCAGCGATCCAGGGTATAATTCACCCCTCCACTTT.

The chain combines TRBV7-2 with TRBJ1-1; D is unclear. The V gene lost 1 base and the J gene lost 4 bases, with 7 bases spanning the gap. CDR1 SGHTA and CDR2 FQGNSA come from the germline V gene. CDR3 length: 13 amino acids. CDR3 in DNA: TGTGCCAGCAGCTTAGGCGAGATCACTGAAGCTTTCTTT. Protein sequence: CASSLGEITEAFF.

This sequence joins TRBV3-1 (or the pseudogene TRBV3-2) and TRBJ2-2, with D uncertain. This CDR3 region has 12 residues. CDR1 is LGHDT and CDR2 is YNNKEL in the germline V gene (reference sequence). Trimming removed 2 bases at V and 12 bases at J, with 10 bases between. The CDR3 spells CASSQNSPKLFF. CDR3 DNA: TGTGCCAGCAGCCAAAATTCCCCTAAGCTGTTTTTT.

The genes are TRBV15 and TRBJ2-3; possibly TRBD1 for D (7 bases). V lost 1 base and J lost 0, with 17 bases in between. Germline V gene sequence: CDR1 LNHNV, CDR2 YYDKDF (reference sequence). This CDR3 is 18 amino acids long. The CDR3 region is CATSRGDGGGISTDTQYF. CDR3 DNA: TGTGCCACCAGCAGAGGGGATGGAGGGGGCATAAGCACAGATACGCAGTATTTT. The entire variable domain, with the rest obtained from reference TRBV15 and TRBJ2-3, is as follows: DAMVIQNPRYQVTQFGKPVTLSCSQTLNHNVMYWYQQKSSQAPKLLFHYYDKDFNNEADTPDNFQSRRPNTSFCFLDIRSPGLGDTAMYLCATSRGDGGGISTDTQYFGPGTRLTVL.

This chain links TRBV19 with TRBJ2-2; 8 bases map to TRBD1. V lost 7 bases and J lost 5; bases outside the gene matches: 6. Germline assignment: CDR1 LNHDA and CDR2 SQIVND (reference sequence). The CDR3 is 14 residues long. The CDR3 bases are TGTGCCAGTATTCGGACAGGGACTACCGGGGAGCTGTTTTTT. As protein: CASIRTGTTGELFF.

The chain carries TRBV6-1 and TRBJ1-5; possibly TRBD1 for D (5 bases). CDR3 length: 13 residues. CDR1 and CDR2 (germline): MNHNS, SASEGT. Deletions cut 2 bases from V and 15 bases from J, with 17 bases between. The CDR3 loop is CASSELRTTPPHF. The CDR3 DNA is TGTGCCAGCAGTGAACTGAGGACAACCCCTCCGCATTTT.

This rearrangement joins TRBV6-6 to TRBJ2-7; 13 bases agree with TRBD2. CDR1 and CDR2 from the germline V gene are MNHNY and SVGAGI (reference sequence). This CDR3 has 15 residues. With 6 bases clipped from V and 3 bases from J, the junction kept 5 bases outside the gene matches. CDR3 region: CASRAGTSGIYEQYF. The CDR3 nucleotides are TGTGCCAGCAGAGCCGGGACTAGCGGGATCTACGAGCAGTACTTC.

This rearrangement joins TRBV5-1 to TRBJ2-3; 9 nucleotides line up with TRBD2. V shed 5 bases, J shed 3 bases, and the junction held 4 bases outside the gene matches. Germline values: CDR1 SGHRS, CDR2 YFSETQ. This CDR3 is built from 14 residues. For the CDR3, the DNA is TGCGCCAGCAGTGGGCTAGCGGGGACAGATACGCAGTATTTT. This sequence encodes CASSGLAGTDTQYF.

This rearrangement joins TRBV9 to TRBJ2-1, with 8 positions matching TRBD1. Germline lookup yields CDR1 SGDLS and CDR2 YYNGEE. The V gene end was trimmed by 6 bases and the J gene end by 7 bases; junction bases not matched to a gene: 9. This CDR3 region has 14 residues. CDR3 sequence (DNA): TGTGCCAGCAACATGGACAGGGTGGATAATGAGCAGTTCTTC. This translates into CASNMDRVDNEQFF.

J is TRBJ2-5 and V is TRBV5-6, with 7 bases that match TRBD2. This CDR3 comprises 18 residues. J gave up 0 bases and V 4 bases, and 15 bases lay outside the gene matches. Germline V gene data show CDR1 as SGHDT and CDR2 as YYEEEE. The CDR3 coding sequence is TGTGCCAGCAGCCCACAAACCTCGGGACTAACCTACCAAGAGACCCAGTACTTC. Translated, it gives CASSPQTSGLTYQETQYF.

Only a few counts were recorded for this clone. The V call is TRBV19, the J call TRBJ2-2; 7 positions match TRBD2. V shed 5 bases, J shed 6 bases, and the junction held 15 bases outside the gene matches. The CDR3 spans 17 residues. From germline, CDR1 is LNHDA and CDR2 SQIVND (reference sequence). For the CDR3, the DNA is TGTGCCAGTAGTGAAGTCAGGTCCCTGGCGGGAGCCGGGGAGCTGTTTTTT. Residues: CASSEVRSLAGAGELFF.

This chain links TRBV28 with TRBJ1-6; D remains unclear. V was pared by 6 bases and J by 10 bases, with 16 bases between. The CDR3 runs 14 residues. Germline V gene data show CDR1 as MDHEN and CDR2 as SYDVKM. CDR3 residues: CASRISPWRSPLHF. The CDR3 DNA reads as TGTGCCAGCAGAATAAGTCCGTGGAGGTCACCCCTCCACTTT.

This rearrangement joins TRBV12-3 or TRBV12-4 to TRBJ2-7; 7 positions match TRBD1. Losses at the gene ends were 6 bases for V and 1 base for J; bases not matched to a gene: 0. CDR3 size: 12 residues. CDR3 in amino acids: CASRQGSYEQYF. The CDR3 DNA is TGTGCCAGCAGACAGGGGTCCTACGAGCAGTACTTC.